This record covers a single T cell receptor (beta chain). Other DNA sequences in this specimen translate into the identical CDR3. Germline V gene data show CDR1 as MNHEY and CDR2 as SVGAGI. CDR3 size: 14 residues. Trimming pared 6 bases from V and 0 bases from J, leaving 12 bases between. One Seattle source followed patients from active infection through their disease course. This entry comes from a study of blood T cell repertoires in COVID-19. Overall study: Italy, Spain and the United States were the sources of the convalescent and acute COVID-19 samples. From T cells, B-cell-depleted T cells, or PBMCs came the material, which was cDNA or gDNA.

As originally analysed: Amplification of reference gene primers was used by the study to estimate nucleated cell counts. The table came from immunoSEQ multiplex PCR; TCRdb's copy has only in-frame clones and leaves some out. That table gives V, J and clone size, and the DNA gave D and trimming. The profile shows almost 200,000 clones, about 82% of them singletons. V usage is TRBV6-5 and J usage is TRBJ2-7, with D possibly matching TRBD2 (7 bases). This receptor was identified in a man aged 55 to 70 with COVID-19, enrolled during active disease. Sequencing was performed on peripheral blood. CDR3 sequence: CASRGGTTSYEQYF. As DNA, the CDR3 is TGTGCCAGCAGGGGGGGGACAACCTCCTACGAGCAGTACTTC.